This record concerns one T cell receptor beta chain sequence. This clone appeared once. Its recognized antigen is unknown. Base qualities are missing; no much larger clone stands one base away. This sample stems from a study of blood T cell repertoires in COVID-19 (dated by TCRdb to about 2020). For the study in its entirety: The collaborator samples originated in the United States, Italy and Spain and spanned the acute and convalescent phases of COVID-19. A freely available public database, intended as a resource for researchers studying the immune response to SARS-CoV-2, is where the repertoires were released. The dataset comprised deeply sampled blood TCRbeta repertoires from subjects exposed to, actively infected with, or recovered from COVID-19. Sample metadata almost always included a de-identified subject ID, COVID-19 status, age in years and sex. The prospective study material was composed of cDNA or gDNA derived from T cells, B-cell-depleted T cells, or PBMCs. Where available, HLA class I and class II types were obtained from metadata supplied by the sample provider rather than from assay-based typing. Samples came from the ongoing ImmuneRACE study (first 160 participants) plus 1,254 subjects from 6 global collaborators. Overall study results and their limits: Clinical and demographic metadata were provided uncurated, with the amount varying by source and participant.

TCRbeta CDR3 regions were amplified from genomic DNA by means of the immunoSEQ Assay, a bias-controlled multiplex PCR. As for the authors' bioinformatics: The number of nucleated cells in each sample was estimated by amplification of reference gene primers within the assay. To quantify the absolute abundance of each unique TCRbeta CDR3 rearrangement, sequence reads were collapsed and filtered. For each sample, productive Simpson clonality was calculated by taking the square root of Simpson's diversity index across productive rearrangements. The table comes from immuneACCESS by way of TCRdb, which keeps in-frame sequences with V and J called. Part of the clones is missing from these tables; in studies checked, under half for an unresolved V gene and the rest for unknown reasons. V, J and clone size are taken as reported in that table, and D and trimming were inferred from the DNA itself. The sample table records about 190,000 clones; around four fifths of these occur just once. The ten largest clones add up to about 2.8% of the sample.

The collaborating institutions used their own protocols to collect whole blood in K2EDTA tubes. For TCRbeta analysis, collaborator samples were shipped as frozen whole blood, as isolated PBMCs, or as DNA extracted from either sample type. The specimen sequenced was peripheral blood. The sequence was obtained from a woman older than 75 with active or convalescent COVID-19.

The sequence in DNA is TGTGCCAGCAGCGAACGACAGGCAACCCCTTGGGAGCAGTACTTC. Its protein product is CASSERQATPWEQYF. The chain is encoded by TRBV9 joined to TRBJ2-7; the D segment could be TRBD1, given 6 matching bases. Per the germline V gene, SGDLS is the CDR1 and YYNGEE is the CDR2. From the cysteine through the phenylalanine, the CDR3 covers 15 amino acids. Here the CDR3 DNA is all that survives: 45 bases in frame from base 1. Trimming costs V 3 bases and J 7 bases, and their ends lie 20 bases apart. Reference TRBV9 and TRBJ2-7 proteins supply the regions before and after the CDR3; the full variable domain is: DSGVTQTPKHLITATGQRVTLRCSPRSGDLSVYWYQQSLDQGLQFLIQYYNGEERAKGNILERFSAQQFPDLHSELNLSSLELGDSALYFCASSERQATPWEQYFGPGTRLTVT.